The 22 T cell receptor beta chains below come from one sample, sequenced in a study of Ad26.COV2.S vaccination and SARS-CoV-2 variants. Sequencing was performed with immunoSEQ multiplex PCR; in TCRdb, only in-frame clones are kept and a portion is missing. This sample has some 300,000 clones; 85% occur once, and the top ten carry 2% to 2.5%. Treatment described: some 20 received Ad26.COV2.S at low or high dose, single or two shots; several received placebo; per-sample allocation not given. Samples were taken on day 63 after the first vaccine or placebo injection. Material: peripheral blood, obtained in a trial of Ad26.COV2.S vaccine versus placebo. The receptors originated from a person between 18 and 59 years old who received the Ad26.COV2.S COVID-19 vaccine or a placebo.

The chain employs TRBV5-1 and TRBJ1-1, with D possibly matching TRBD1 (6 bases). Per germline, CDR1 SGHRS and CDR2 YFSETQ. Trimming took 1 base from V and 3 from J, leaving 16 bases between them. CDR3 length equals 16 residues. The CDR3, as DNA: TGCGCCAGCAGCTTGCAGGGGCTAGGTATTGACACTGAAGCTTTCTTT. It is translated as CASSLQGLGIDTEAFF.

This rearrangement joins TRBV12-3 or TRBV12-4 to TRBJ1-6; perhaps TRBD1 as D (5 bases). The CDR3 is made up of 13 amino acids. Trimming stripped 5 bases from V and 10 bases from J, with 12 bases between. In DNA form, the CDR3 reads TGTGCCAGCAGTCCCAGCCGGGGGTCACCCCTCCACTTT. It codes for CASSPSRGSPLHF.

This clone was seen many times. This sequence joins TRBV15 and TRBJ2-7, with a tentative D call TRBD2 (5 bases). Per germline, CDR1 LNHNV and CDR2 YYDKDF (reference sequence). Trimming left V 0 bases short and J 2 bases short, with 14 bases between. The CDR3 runs to 16 residues. This CDR3 reads CATSRDGGSSPYEQYF. In nucleotides, the CDR3 is TGTGCCACCAGCAGAGATGGAGGATCATCGCCCTACGAGCAGTACTTC.

The V call is TRBV11-3, the J call TRBJ1-6, with D tentatively TRBD1 (6 bases). The CDR3 spans 14 residues. Germline CDR1 reads SGHNT; CDR2 reads YENEEA. Trimming left V 2 bases short and J 7 bases short, with 9 bases between. The CDR3 DNA sequence: TGTGCCAGCAGCTTACGGGGGCCGAATTCACCCCTCCACTTT. It encodes CASSLRGPNSPLHF.

The chain employs TRBV4-2 and TRBJ2-5; the match to TRBD2 covers 10 bases. The CDR3 sequence is 20 residues long. Germline assignment: CDR1 LGHNA and CDR2 YNFKEQ. V shed 0 bases and J 0 bases; nucleotides not matched to a gene: 13. The CDR3 sequence is CASSQDQWASGGQYQETQYF. The CDR3 region has the DNA TGTGCCAGCAGCCAAGATCAGTGGGCTAGCGGGGGCCAGTACCAAGAGACCCAGTACTTC.

V usage is TRBV27 and J usage is TRBJ2-7, with TRBD1 matching 9 bases. Looked up from germline, CDR1 is MNHEY and CDR2 is SMNVEV (reference sequence). The CDR3 extends over 15 amino acids. The J segment lost 9 bases and the V segment lost 6 bases, leaving 15 bases of the junction unmatched. The CDR3 DNA sequence: TGTGCCAGCAGGCCGAGCCGGGACAGGGTTATTGGGCAGTACTTC. It yields the protein CASRPSRDRVIGQYF.

V usage is TRBV5-5 and J usage is TRBJ1-3, with TRBD1 matching over 7 bases. Germline V gives CDR1 SGHKS, CDR2 YYEKEE (reference sequence). J was trimmed by 0 bases and V by 2 bases; bases with no gene match: 5. This CDR3 is 16 amino acids long. The CDR3 DNA reads as TGTGCCAGCAGCTTCACAGGGGATAACTCTGGAAACACCATATATTTT. It specifies CASSFTGDNSGNTIYF.

The chain uses TRBV28 and TRBJ1-1; a weak D match, TRBD1 (5 bases). CDR1 and CDR2 from the germline V gene are MDHEN and SYDVKM. Trimming cost V 4 bases and J 9 bases, with 12 bases left between them. The CDR3 contains 12 residues. CDR3 loop: CASSYLQGKAFF. The DNA of the CDR3 is TGTGCCAGCAGTTATCTCCAGGGAAAAGCTTTCTTT.

The V gene is TRBV29-1, the J gene TRBJ1-2, with D maybe TRBD1 (6 bases). Germline assignment: CDR1 SQVTM and CDR2 ANQGSEA. Trimming stripped 3 bases from V and 7 bases from J, with 9 bases between. The CDR3 sequence is 11 residues long. CDR3 DNA: TGCAGCGTTGAGTGGGGGGCTGGCTACACCTTC. It codes for CSVEWGAGYTF. The variable domain in full, with the rest retrieved from reference TRBV29-1 and TRBJ1-2, is SAVISQKPSRDICQRGTSLTIQCQVDSQVTMMFWYRQQPGQSLTLIATANQGSEATYESGFVIDKFPISRPNLTFSTLTVSNMSPEDSSIYLCSVEWGAGYTFGSGTRLTVV.

The rearrangement links TRBV27 to TRBJ2-1; possibly TRBD1 or TRBD2 for D (5 bases each). The germline V gene has CDR1 MNHEY and CDR2 SMNVEV (reference sequence). Trimming removed 9 bases from V and 2 bases from J, with 14 bases in between. The CDR3 has 14 residues. CDR3 amino acids: CASGARGPYNEQFF. Here the CDR3 DNA reads TGTGCCAGTGGGGCCCGGGGTCCCTACAATGAGCAGTTCTTC.

V and J are TRBV24-1 and TRBJ2-1, with 12 positions matching TRBD1. Unmatched junction bases numbered 6, after V lost 3 bases and J lost 10 bases. The CDR3 length is 15 residues. CDR1 and CDR2 from the germline V gene are KGHDR and SFDVKD. The CDR3 bases are TGTGCCACCAGTGATCCCGGGACAGGGGGCGGAGAGCAGTTCTTC. Protein: CATSDPGTGGGEQFF.

The J gene is TRBJ1-5, the V gene TRBV3-1 (or the pseudogene TRBV3-2), with no clear D. Trimming took off 5 bases at V and 4 bases at J, with 6 bases between the two ends. The length of the CDR3 is 12 residues. CDR1 and CDR2 (germline): LGHDT, YNNKEL (reference sequence). CDR3 nucleotides: TGTGCCAGCAGCTTTGTAAATCAGCCCCAGCATTTT. It yields the protein CASSFVNQPQHF.

This chain links TRBV10-2 with TRBJ2-5, with TRBD2 identical over 8 bases. V trimming: 4 bases; J trimming: 3 bases; junction bases outside the gene matches: 13. CDR3 size: 17 residues. The germline CDR1 and CDR2 sequences are WSHSY and SAAADI. The DNA for the CDR3 is TGCGCCAGCAGTGGAAGTTGGGGGACTAGGGACGAAGAGACCCAGTACTTC. Residues: CASSGSWGTRDEETQYF.

This chain connects TRBV7-8 to TRBJ2-7; TRBD2 matches 15 bases. Germline trimming cut 5 bases from V and 6 bases from J; bases unmatched to any gene: 2. The germline V gene encodes CDR1 SGHVS and CDR2 FQNEAQ. This CDR3 comprises 14 residues. The CDR3, as DNA: TGTGCCAGCAGCAGGACTAGCGGGGGGGCCGAGCAGTACTTC. Translating gives CASSRTSGGAEQYF.

This chain uses TRBV7-9 with TRBJ2-5; a weak D match, TRBD2 (6 bases). CDR1 and CDR2 from the germline V gene are SEHNR and FQNEAQ (reference sequence). V lost 2 bases and J 2 bases, leaving 18 bases between the germline ends. The CDR3 runs to 17 residues. CDR3 in DNA: TGTGCCAGCAGCTTATCCTCCGGGACTCTTCTTCAAGAGACCCAGTACTTC. Its protein is CASSLSSGTLLQETQYF.

The V and J genes are TRBV4-2 and TRBJ2-2; 11 nucleotides match TRBD2. The V and J ends lost 4 bases and 1 base, in that order; junction bases with no gene match: 8. The length of the CDR3 is 18 residues. Germline V gives CDR1 LGHNA, CDR2 YNFKEQ. CDR3 bases: TGTGCCAGCAGCCCCGAGGGGCTAGCGGGGGGGAACACCGGGGAGCTGTTTTTT. The encoded protein is CASSPEGLAGGNTGELFF.

This clone was detected only once. The rearrangement links TRBV4-1 to TRBJ1-5; tentatively, D is TRBD1 (5 bases). The V end lost 0 bases, the J end lost 4 bases, and 10 bases lay between the germline ends. From germline, CDR1 is MGHRA and CDR2 YSYEKL. The CDR3 contains 15 residues. The CDR3 loop is CASSQEPRENQPQHF. Written as DNA, the CDR3 is TGCGCCAGCAGCCAAGAACCCAGGGAGAATCAGCCCCAGCATTTT.

The chain employs TRBV14 and TRBJ1-2; no firm D call. V was clipped by 3 bases and J by 4 bases, with 9 bases between them. There are 13 residues in the CDR3. Per germline, CDR1 SGHDN and CDR2 FVKESK. In nucleotides, the CDR3 is TGTGCCAGCAGCCACCCTGCGGGCTATGGCTACACCTTC. Its translation: CASSHPAGYGYTF.

This chain uses TRBV5-8 with TRBJ2-1; 8 bases are a match to TRBD2. After removal of 1 base from V and 3 bases from J, the junction contained 6 bases not matched to a gene. This CDR3 region has 16 residues. Germline CDR1 is SGHTS and CDR2 is YDEGEE. CDR3 bases: TGTGCCAGCAGCTTGATAACGGGGGGGATCTACAATGAGCAGTTCTTC. Protein: CASSLITGGIYNEQFF.

V gene TRBV3-1 (or the pseudogene TRBV3-2) combines with J gene TRBJ2-3; 9 bases agree with TRBD2. Germline CDR1 reads LGHDT; CDR2 reads YNNKEL (reference sequence). The CDR3 length is 15 residues. V was pared by 3 bases and J by 4 bases, with 5 bases of the junction left unmatched. CDR3 DNA: TGTGCCAGCAGCCAGGGCGGGGGGGCTTCAGATACGCAGTATTTT. This gives the protein CASSQGGGASDTQYF.

The rearrangement joins TRBV11-2 to TRBJ1-6; TRBD1 matches at 7 bases. The trim removed 2 bases at V and 5 bases at J, leaving 3 bases unmatched. CDR1 and CDR2 (germline): SGHAT, FQNNGV. The CDR3 runs to 15 residues. CDR3 sequence (DNA): TGTGCCAGCAGCTTACGACAGGGAGATAATTCACCCCTCCACTTT. Translation gives CASSLRQGDNSPLHF.

In this sample, this clone turned up a few times. This chain connects TRBV19 to TRBJ1-4; unclear D gene. Germline CDR1 reads LNHDA; CDR2 reads SQIVND (reference sequence). The ends were cut back, 3 bases at V and 17 bases at J, with 19 bases in the middle. The CDR3 is 13 residues long. For the CDR3, the DNA is TGTGCCAGTAGTATTGTGGCGCAGCAACACTTATTTTTT. Protein: CASSIVAQQHLFF.